This T cell receptor (beta chain) derives from a study of cytomegalovirus exposure and HLA in healthy donors. Study details: Findings of an earlier analysis included some 120 million unique TCR beta sequences from roughly 190 million T cells.

The PCR ran on 60 Vbeta and 13 Jbeta primers. Generated by immunoSEQ multiplex PCR, the TCRdb table keeps only in-frame clones and is missing some. The data hold 75,000 to 100,000 clones, with approximately 79% observed a single time. Whole-study results and caveats: Indistinguishable V segments such as TRBV6-2 and TRBV6-3 were excluded. A later analysis by the authors found several of the most significant clusters apparently linked to common viral pathogens.

In the case of this clone: Its antigen is undetermined.

The CDR3 length is 15 residues. The J segment lost 1 base and the V segment lost 5 bases, leaving 8 bases of the junction unmatched. CDR1 is SQVTM and CDR2 is ANQGSEA in the germline V gene. Sequences were obtained from PBMCs. This clonotype originated in a male donor in good health and CMV-seronegative. The gene calls are TRBV29-1 and TRBJ2-7; 10 positions agree with TRBD1. The CDR3 loop is CSVSTGTGVSYEQYF. Here the CDR3 DNA reads TGCAGCGTTTCTACCGGGACAGGGGTGTCCTACGAGCAGTACTTC.